This T cell receptor (beta chain) was sequenced in a study of human T cells and chemical hapten exposure. Study at large: Per-sample TCR yield variability stemmed mainly from small pooled library volume differences.

Library preparation tagged each individual cDNA molecule with a unique molecular identifier. How the authors handled the data: Ranging from about 20,000 to 750,000, TCR counts per sample had a median value of around 92,000. TCRdb called the RACE reads again in MiXCR, with one record for every CDR3 protein. For this entry, the V and J calls and clone size follow TCRdb and not the study's own pipeline. The repertoire holds more than 70,000 distinct CDR3 sequences, with around 9% as singletons. In regard to this clonotype: Its target is not known.

Findings of the study overall: No change in TCRs above 1 in 1000 frequency was produced by DPC sensitization.

This CDR3 comprises 15 residues. V gave up 2 bases and J gave up 0 bases, with 8 bases separating them. Germline-derived CDR1 and CDR2 are KGHDR and SFDVKD. Stated time point: healthy volunteer bleed at 2 weeks. Extraction of total RNA was performed on unfractionated whole blood. The rearrangement uses TRBV24-1 and TRBJ2-3; unclear D gene. Input material: whole blood. This receptor was obtained from a female donor in good health. Some clones in this sample may be carry-over from other donors' samples. This CDR3 reads CATSDSLASTDTQYF. The CDR3 coding sequence is TGTGCCACCAGTGATTCACTGGCTAGCACAGATACGCAGTATTTT.